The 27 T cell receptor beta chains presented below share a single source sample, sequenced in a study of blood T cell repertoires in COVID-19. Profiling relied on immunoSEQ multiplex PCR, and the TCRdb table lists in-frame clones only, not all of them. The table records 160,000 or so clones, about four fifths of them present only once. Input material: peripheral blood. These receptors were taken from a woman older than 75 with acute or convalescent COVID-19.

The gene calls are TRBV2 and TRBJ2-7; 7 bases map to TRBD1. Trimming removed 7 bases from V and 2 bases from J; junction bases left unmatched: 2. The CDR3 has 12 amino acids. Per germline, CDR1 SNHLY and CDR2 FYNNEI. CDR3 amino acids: CASKGQAYEQYF. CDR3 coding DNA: TGTGCCAGCAAAGGACAGGCCTACGAGCAGTACTTC. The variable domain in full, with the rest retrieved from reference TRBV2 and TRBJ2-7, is EPEVTQTPSHQVTQMGQEVILRCVPISNHLYFYWYRQILGQKVEFLVSFYNNEISEKSEIFDDQFSVERPDGSNFTLKIRSTKLEDSAMYFCASKGQAYEQYFGPGTRLTVT.

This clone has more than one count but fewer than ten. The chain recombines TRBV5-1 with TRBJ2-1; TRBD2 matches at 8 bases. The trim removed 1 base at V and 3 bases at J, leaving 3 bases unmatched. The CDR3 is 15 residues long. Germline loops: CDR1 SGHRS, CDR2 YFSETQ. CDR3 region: CASSLILADYNEQFF. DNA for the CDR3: TGCGCCAGCAGCTTGATACTAGCGGACTACAATGAGCAGTTCTTC.

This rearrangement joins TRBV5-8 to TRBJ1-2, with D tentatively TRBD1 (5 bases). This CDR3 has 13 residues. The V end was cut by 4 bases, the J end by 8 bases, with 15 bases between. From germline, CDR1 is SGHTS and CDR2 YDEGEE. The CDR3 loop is CASSGPHWGGYTF. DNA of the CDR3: TGTGCCAGCAGCGGACCTCATTGGGGCGGCTACACCTTC.

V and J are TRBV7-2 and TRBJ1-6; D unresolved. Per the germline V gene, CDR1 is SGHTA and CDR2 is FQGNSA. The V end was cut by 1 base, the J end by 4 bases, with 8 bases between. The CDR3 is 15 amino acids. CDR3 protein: CASSLGQVYNSPLHF. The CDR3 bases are TGTGCCAGCAGCTTAGGGCAGGTTTATAATTCACCCCTCCACTTT.

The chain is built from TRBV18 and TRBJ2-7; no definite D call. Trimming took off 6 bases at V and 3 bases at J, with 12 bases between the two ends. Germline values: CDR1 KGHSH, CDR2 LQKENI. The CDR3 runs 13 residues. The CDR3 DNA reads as TGTGCCAGCTCCCCGGGTCGGTTCTACGAGCAGTACTTC. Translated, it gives CASSPGRFYEQYF.

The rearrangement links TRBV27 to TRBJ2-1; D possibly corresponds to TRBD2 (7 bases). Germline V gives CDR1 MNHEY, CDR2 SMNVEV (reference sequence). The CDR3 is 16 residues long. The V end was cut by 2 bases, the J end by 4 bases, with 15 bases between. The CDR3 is CASSLVGASGYNEQFF. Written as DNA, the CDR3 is TGTGCCAGCAGTTTAGTGGGGGCTAGCGGTTACAATGAGCAGTTCTTC.

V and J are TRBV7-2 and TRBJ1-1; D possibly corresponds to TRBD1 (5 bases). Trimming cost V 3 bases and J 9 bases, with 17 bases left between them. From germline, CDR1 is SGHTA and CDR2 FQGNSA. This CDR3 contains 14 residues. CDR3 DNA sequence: TGTGCCAGCAGCTTGGTCCAAGTGGGGACTCAAGCTTTCTTT. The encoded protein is CASSLVQVGTQAFF.

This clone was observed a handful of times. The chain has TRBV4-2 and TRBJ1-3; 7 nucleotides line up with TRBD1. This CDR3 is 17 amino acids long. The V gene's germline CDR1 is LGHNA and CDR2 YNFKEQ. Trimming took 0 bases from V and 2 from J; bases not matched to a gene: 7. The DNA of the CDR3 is TGTGCCAGCAGCCAAGATTTACGCGGACAGGCTGGAAACACCATATATTTT. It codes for CASSQDLRGQAGNTIYF.

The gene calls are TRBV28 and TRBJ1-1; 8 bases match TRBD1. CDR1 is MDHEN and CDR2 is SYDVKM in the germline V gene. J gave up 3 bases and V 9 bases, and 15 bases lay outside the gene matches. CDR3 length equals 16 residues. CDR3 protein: CASTGTGSLRDTEAFF. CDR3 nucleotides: TGTGCCAGTACGGGGACAGGTTCACTTCGGGACACTGAAGCTTTCTTT.

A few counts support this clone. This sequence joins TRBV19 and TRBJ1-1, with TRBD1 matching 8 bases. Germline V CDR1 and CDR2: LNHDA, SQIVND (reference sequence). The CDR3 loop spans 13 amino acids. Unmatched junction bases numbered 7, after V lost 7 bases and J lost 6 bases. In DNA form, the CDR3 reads TGTGCCAGTATTCACAGGGGGGCCGCTGAAGCTTTCTTT. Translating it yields CASIHRGAAEAFF.

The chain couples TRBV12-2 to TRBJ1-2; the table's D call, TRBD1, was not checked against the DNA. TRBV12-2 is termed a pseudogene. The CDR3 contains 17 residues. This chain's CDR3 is CASRALIGQGQGYGYTF. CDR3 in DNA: TGTGCAAGTCGCGCATTAATCGGACAGGGACAGGGATATGGCTACACCTTC.

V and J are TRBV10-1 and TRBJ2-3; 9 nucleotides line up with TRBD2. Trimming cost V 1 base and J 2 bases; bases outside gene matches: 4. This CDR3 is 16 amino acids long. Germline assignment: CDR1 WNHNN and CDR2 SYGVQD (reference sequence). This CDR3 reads CASSELRGGDTDTQYF. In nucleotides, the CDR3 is TGCGCCAGCAGTGAGTTGCGGGGGGGCGACACAGATACGCAGTATTTT.

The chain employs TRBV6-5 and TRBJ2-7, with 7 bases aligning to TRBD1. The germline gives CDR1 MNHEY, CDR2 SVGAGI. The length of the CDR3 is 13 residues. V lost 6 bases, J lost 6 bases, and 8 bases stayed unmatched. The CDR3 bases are TGTGCCAGCAGGGTTAACAGGGGAAGCGAGCAGTACTTC. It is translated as CASRVNRGSEQYF.

CDR3: CASSVRGHTGELFF. The DNA for the CDR3 is TGTGCCAGCTCTGTGCGGGGACACACCGGGGAGCTGTTTTTT. The chain links TRBV3-1 (or the pseudogene TRBV3-2) to TRBJ2-2; a possible D gene is TRBD2 (6 bases). Germline loops: CDR1 LGHDT, CDR2 YNNKEL (reference sequence). The CDR3 length is 14 residues. V was pared by 8 bases and J by 3 bases, with 13 bases between.

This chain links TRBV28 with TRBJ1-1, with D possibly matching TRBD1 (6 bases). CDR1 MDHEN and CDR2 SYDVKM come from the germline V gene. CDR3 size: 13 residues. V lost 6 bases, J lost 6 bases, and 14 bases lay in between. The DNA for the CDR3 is TGTGCCAGCAGGATCAGGGGAAGTTCTGAAGCTTTCTTT. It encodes CASRIRGSSEAFF.

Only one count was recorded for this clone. The CDR3 loop is CASSYNPGGHYTEAFF. CDR3 bases: TGTGCCAGCAGTTACAACCCAGGTGGACACTACACTGAAGCTTTCTTT. V gene TRBV6-2 or TRBV6-3 combines with J gene TRBJ1-1; maybe TRBD1 (5 bases). The CDR3 runs to 16 residues. CDR1 is MNHEY, CDR2 SVGEGT, per germline. The V gene lost 2 bases and the J gene lost 3 bases, with 16 bases spanning the gap.

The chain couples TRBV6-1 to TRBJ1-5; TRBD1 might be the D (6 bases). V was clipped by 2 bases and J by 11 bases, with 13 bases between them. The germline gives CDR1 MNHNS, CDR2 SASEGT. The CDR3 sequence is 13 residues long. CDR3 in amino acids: CASSEKMTGTQHF. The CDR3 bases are TGTGCCAGCAGTGAAAAAATGACAGGAACCCAGCATTTT.

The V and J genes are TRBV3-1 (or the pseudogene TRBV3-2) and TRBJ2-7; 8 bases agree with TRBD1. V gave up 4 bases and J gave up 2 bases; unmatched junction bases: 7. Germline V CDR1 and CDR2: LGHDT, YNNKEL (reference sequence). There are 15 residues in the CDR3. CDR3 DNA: TGTGCCAGCAGCCTAAGGGGGACAGGAACCTACGAGCAGTACTTC. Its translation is CASSLRGTGTYEQYF.

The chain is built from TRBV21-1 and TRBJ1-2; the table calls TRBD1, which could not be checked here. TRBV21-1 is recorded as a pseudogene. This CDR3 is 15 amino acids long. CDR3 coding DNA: TGTGCCAGCAGCAAAGCGGGACAGGGGGTAAATGGCTACACCTTC. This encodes CASSKAGQGVNGYTF.

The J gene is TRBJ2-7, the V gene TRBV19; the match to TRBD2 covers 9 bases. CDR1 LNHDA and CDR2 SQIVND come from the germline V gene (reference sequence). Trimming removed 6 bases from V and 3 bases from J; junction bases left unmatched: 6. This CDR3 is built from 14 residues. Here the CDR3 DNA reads TGTGCCAGTAGCTCCGGGACTAGCATCTACGAGCAGTACTTC. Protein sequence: CASSSGTSIYEQYF.

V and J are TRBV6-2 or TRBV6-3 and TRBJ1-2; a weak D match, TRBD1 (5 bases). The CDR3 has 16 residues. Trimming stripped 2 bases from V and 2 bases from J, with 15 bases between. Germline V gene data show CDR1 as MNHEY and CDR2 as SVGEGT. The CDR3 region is CASSYGPRAGNYGYTF. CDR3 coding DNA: TGTGCCAGCAGTTACGGGCCCAGAGCAGGGAACTATGGCTACACCTTC.

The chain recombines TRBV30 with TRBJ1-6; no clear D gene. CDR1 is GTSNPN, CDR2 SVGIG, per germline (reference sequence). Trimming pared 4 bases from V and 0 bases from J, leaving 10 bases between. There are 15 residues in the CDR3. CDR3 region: CAWISPSSYNSPLHF. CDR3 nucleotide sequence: TGTGCCTGGATTTCCCCGAGCTCCTATAATTCACCCCTCCACTTT.

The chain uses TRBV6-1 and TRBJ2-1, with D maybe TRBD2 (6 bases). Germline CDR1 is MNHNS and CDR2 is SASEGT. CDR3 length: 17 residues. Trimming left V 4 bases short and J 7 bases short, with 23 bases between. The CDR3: CASSAWDAGTGPNEQFF. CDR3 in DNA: TGTGCCAGCAGTGCCTGGGACGCCGGGACTGGACCTAATGAGCAGTTCTTC.

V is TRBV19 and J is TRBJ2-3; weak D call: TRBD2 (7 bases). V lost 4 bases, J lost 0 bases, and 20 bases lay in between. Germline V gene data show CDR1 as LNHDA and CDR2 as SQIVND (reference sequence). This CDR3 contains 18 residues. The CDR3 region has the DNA TGTGCCAGTAGTACCTTAGGCCTCGGGGGGCTTAGCACAGATACGCAGTATTTT. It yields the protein CASSTLGLGGLSTDTQYF.

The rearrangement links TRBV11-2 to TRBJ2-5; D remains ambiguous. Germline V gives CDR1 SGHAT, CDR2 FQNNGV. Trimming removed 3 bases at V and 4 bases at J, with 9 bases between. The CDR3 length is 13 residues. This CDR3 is CASSFGPRETQYF. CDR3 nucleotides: TGTGCCAGCAGCTTTGGGCCCAGAGAGACCCAGTACTTC.

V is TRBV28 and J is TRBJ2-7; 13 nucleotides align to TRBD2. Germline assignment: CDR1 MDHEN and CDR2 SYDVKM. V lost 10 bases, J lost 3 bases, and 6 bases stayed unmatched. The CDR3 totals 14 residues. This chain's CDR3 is CATKLAGGGYEQYF. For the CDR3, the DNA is TGTGCCACCAAACTAGCGGGAGGGGGCTACGAGCAGTACTTC.

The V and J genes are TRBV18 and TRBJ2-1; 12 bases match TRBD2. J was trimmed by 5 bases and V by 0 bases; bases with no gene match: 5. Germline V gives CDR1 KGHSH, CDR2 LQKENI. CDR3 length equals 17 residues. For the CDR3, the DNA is TGTGCCAGCTCACCACCTACGCTAGCGGGAGGGAACAATGAGCAGTTCTTC. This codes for CASSPPTLAGGNNEQFF.